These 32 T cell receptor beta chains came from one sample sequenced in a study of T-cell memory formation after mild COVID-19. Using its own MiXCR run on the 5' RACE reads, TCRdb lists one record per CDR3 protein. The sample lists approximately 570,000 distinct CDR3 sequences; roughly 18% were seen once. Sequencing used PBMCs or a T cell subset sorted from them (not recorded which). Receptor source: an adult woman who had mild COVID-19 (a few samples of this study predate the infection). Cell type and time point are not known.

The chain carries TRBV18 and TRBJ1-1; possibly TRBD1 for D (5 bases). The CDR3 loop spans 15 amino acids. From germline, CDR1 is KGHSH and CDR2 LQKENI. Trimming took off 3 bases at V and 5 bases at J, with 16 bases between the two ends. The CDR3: CASSPRGGRWTEAFF. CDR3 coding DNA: TGTGCCAGCTCACCGAGGGGAGGGCGTTGGACTGAAGCTTTCTTT.

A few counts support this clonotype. The CDR3 bases are TGCAGCGAGACGGGTTGGAGCACTGAAGCTTTCTTT. It yields the protein CSETGWSTEAFF. The chain combines TRBV29-1 with TRBJ1-1, with D uncertain. Looked up from germline, CDR1 is SQVTM and CDR2 is ANQGSEA. This CDR3 has 12 residues. V lost 7 bases and J 4 bases, leaving 13 bases between the germline ends.

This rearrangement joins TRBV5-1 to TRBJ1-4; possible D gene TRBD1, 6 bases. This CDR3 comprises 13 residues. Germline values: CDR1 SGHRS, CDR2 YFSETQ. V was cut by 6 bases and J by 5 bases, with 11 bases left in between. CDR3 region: CASKGDENEKLFF. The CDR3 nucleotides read TGCGCCAGCAAGGGGGACGAGAATGAAAAACTGTTTTTT. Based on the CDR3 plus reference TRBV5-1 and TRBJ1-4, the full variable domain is KAGVTQTPRYLIKTRGQQVTLSCSPISGHRSVSWYQQTPGQGLQFLFEYFSETQRNKGNFPGRFSGRQFSNSRSEMNVSTLELGDSALYLCASKGDENEKLFFGSGTQLSVL.

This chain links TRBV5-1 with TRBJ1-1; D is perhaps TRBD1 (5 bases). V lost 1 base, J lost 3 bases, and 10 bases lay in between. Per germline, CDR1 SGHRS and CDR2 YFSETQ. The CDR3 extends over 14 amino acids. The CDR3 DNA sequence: TGCGCCAGCAGCTTGACAGGATTCCACACTGAAGCTTTCTTT. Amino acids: CASSLTGFHTEAFF.

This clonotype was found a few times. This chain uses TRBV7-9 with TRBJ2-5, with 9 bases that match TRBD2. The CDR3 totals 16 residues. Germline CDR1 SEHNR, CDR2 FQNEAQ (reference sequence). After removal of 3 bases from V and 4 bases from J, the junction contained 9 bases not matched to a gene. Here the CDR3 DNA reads TGTGCCAGCAGCTTGGGACTAGCTGAGGGAAGAGAGACCCAGTACTTC. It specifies CASSLGLAEGRETQYF.

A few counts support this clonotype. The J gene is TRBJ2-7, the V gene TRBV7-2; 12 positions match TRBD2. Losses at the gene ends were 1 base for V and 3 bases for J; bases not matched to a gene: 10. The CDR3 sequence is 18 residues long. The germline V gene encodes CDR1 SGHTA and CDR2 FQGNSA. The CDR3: CASSLETLAGGYFYEQYF. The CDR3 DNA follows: TGTGCCAGCAGCTTAGAAACACTAGCGGGAGGATATTTCTACGAGCAGTACTTC.

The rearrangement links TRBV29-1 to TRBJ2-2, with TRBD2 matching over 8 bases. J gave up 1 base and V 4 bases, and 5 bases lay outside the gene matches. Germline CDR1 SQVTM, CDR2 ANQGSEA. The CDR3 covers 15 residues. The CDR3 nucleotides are TGCAGCGTTGGAAGCAGCGGGGGGAACACCGGGGAGCTGTTTTTT. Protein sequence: CSVGSSGGNTGELFF.

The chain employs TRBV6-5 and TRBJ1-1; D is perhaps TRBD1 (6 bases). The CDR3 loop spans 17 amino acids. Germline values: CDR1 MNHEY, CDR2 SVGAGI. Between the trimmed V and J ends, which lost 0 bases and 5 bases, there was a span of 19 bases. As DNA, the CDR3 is TGTGCCAGCAGTTACTCGCGGGGGGGGGCTCTGGGGACTGAAGCTTTCTTT. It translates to CASSYSRGGALGTEAFF.

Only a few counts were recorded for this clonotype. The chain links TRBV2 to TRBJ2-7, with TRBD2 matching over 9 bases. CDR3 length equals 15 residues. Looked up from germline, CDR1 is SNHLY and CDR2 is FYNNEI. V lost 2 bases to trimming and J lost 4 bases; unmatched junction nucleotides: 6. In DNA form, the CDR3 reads TGTGCCAGCAGTGAAAGGGCTAGCGGGACATACGAGCAGTACTTC. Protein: CASSERASGTYEQYF.

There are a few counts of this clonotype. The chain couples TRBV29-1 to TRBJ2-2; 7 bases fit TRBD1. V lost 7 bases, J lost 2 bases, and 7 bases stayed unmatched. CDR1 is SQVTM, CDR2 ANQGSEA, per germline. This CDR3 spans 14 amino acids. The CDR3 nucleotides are TGCAGCGCCCAAAGACAGGGTAACACCGGGGAGCTGTTTTTT. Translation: CSAQRQGNTGELFF.

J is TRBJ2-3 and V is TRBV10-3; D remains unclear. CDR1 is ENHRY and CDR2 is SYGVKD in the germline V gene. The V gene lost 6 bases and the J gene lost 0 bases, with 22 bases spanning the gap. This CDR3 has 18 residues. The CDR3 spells CAISLGSGSYTSTDTQYF. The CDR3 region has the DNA TGTGCCATCAGCCTAGGTTCTGGAAGTTACACTAGCACAGATACGCAGTATTTT.

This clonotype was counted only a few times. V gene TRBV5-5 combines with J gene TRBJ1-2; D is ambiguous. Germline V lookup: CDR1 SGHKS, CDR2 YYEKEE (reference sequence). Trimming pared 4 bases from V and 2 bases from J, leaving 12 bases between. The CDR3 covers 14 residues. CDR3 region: CASSGSTGNYGYTF. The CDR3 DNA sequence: TGTGCCAGCAGCGGATCCACGGGCAACTATGGCTACACCTTC.

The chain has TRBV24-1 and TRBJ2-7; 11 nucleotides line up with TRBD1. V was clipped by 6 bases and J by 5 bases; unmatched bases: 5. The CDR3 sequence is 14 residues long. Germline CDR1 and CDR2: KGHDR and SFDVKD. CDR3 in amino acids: CATSQGQGVDEQYF. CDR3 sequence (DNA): TGTGCCACCAGTCAGGGACAGGGGGTCGACGAGCAGTACTTC.

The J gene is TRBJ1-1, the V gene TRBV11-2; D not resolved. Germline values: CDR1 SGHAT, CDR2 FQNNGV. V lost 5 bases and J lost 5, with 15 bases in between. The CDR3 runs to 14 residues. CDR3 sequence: CASSPDGGWTEAFF. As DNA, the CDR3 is TGTGCCAGCAGCCCAGACGGAGGTTGGACTGAAGCTTTCTTT.

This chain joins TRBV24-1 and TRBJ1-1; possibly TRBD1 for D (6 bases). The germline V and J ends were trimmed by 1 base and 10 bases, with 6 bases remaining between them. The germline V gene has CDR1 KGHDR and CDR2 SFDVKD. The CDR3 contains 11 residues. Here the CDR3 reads CATSDFRGAFF. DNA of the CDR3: TGTGCCACCAGTGATTTCAGGGGAGCTTTCTTT.

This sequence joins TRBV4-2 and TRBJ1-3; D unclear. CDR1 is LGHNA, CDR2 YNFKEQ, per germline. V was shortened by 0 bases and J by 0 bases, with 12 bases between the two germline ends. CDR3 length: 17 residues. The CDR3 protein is CASSQDHRPNSGNTIYF. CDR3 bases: TGTGCCAGCAGCCAAGATCATCGACCAAACTCTGGAAACACCATATATTTT.

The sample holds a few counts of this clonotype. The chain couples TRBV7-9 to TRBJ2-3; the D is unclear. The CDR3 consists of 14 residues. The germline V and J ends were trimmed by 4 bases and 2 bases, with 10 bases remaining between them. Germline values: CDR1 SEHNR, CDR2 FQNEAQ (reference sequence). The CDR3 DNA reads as TGTGCCAGCAGCTACAGTACTGCCACAGATACGCAGTATTTT. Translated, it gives CASSYSTATDTQYF.

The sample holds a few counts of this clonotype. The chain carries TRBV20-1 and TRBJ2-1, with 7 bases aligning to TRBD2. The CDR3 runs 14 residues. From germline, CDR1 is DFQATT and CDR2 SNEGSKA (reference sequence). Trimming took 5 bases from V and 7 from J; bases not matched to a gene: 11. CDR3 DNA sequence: TGCAGTGCTTCCCTAGCGGTTACGAGGAATGAGCAGTTCTTC. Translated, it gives CSASLAVTRNEQFF.

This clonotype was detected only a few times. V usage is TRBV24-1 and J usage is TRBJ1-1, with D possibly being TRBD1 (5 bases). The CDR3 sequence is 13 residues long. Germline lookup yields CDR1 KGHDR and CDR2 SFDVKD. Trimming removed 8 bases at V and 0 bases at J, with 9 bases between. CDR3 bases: TGTGCCACCAAGTCAGGGATGAACACTGAAGCTTTCTTT. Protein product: CATKSGMNTEAFF.

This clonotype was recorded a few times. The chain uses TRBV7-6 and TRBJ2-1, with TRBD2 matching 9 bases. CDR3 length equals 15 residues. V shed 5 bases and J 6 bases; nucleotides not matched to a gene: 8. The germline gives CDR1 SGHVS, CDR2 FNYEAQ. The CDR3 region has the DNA TGTGCCAGCAGCCCGACAGCGGGAGGTGTCAATGAGCAGTTCTTC. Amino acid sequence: CASSPTAGGVNEQFF. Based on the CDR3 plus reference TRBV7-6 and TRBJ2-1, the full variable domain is GAGVSQSPRYKVTKRGQDVALRCDPISGHVSLYWYRQALGQGPEFLTYFNYEAQQDKSGLPNDRFSAERPEGSISTLTIQRTEQRDSAMYRCASSPTAGGVNEQFFGPGTRLTVL.

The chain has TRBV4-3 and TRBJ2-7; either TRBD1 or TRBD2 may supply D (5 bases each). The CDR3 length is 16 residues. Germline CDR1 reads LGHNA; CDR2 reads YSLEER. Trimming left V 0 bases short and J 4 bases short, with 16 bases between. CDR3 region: CASSQDMAGTSYEQYF. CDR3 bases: TGCGCCAGCAGCCAAGATATGGCAGGGACGTCGTACGAGCAGTACTTC.

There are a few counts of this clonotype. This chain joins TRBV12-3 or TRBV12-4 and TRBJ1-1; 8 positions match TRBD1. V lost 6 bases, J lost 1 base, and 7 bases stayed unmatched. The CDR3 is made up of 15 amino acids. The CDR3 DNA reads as TGTGCCAGCAGCCCCACTACAGGGGGGAACACTGAAGCTTTCTTT. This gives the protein CASSPTTGGNTEAFF.

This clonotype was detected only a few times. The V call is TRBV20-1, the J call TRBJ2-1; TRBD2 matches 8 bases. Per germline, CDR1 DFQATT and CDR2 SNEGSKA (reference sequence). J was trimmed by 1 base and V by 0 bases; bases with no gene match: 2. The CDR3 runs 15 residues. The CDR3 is CSARDIAGSYNEQFF. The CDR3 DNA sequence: TGCAGTGCTAGAGATATAGCGGGGTCCTACAATGAGCAGTTCTTC.

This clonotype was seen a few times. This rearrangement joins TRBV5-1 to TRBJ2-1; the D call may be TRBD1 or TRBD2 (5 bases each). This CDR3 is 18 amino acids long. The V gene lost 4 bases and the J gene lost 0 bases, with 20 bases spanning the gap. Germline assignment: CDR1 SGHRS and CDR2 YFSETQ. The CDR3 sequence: CASSLHLTTGASYNEQFF. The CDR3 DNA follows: TGCGCCAGCAGCCTTCATTTAACAACCGGGGCCTCCTACAATGAGCAGTTCTTC.

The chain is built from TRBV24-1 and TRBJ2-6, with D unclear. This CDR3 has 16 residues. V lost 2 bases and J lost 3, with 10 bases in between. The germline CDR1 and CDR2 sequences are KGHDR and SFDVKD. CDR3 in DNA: TGTGCCACCAGTGATTCCTCTCCCGTTGGGGCCAACGTCCTGACTTTC. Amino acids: CATSDSSPVGANVLTF.

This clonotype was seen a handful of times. CDR3 bases: TGTGCCAGCAGCCCCTCCCACTTTAACGTAGGGGGGGAAGAGACCCAGTACTTC. Encoded protein: CASSPSHFNVGGEETQYF. This rearrangement joins TRBV7-3 to TRBJ2-5; weak D call: TRBD2 (7 bases). Germline CDR1 and CDR2: SGHTA and FQGTGA. The ends were cut back, 5 bases at V and 3 bases at J, with 25 bases in the middle. CDR3 length equals 18 residues.

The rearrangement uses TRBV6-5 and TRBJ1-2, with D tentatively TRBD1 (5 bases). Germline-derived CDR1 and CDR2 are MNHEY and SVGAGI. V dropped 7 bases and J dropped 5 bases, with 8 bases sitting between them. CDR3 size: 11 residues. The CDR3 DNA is TGTGCCAGCACCGAGGGGTATGGCTACACCTTC. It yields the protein CASTEGYGYTF.

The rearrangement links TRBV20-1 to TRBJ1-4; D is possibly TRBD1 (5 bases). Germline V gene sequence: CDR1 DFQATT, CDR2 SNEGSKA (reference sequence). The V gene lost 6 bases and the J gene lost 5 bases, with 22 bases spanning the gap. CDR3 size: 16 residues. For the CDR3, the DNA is TGCAGTGCACAATTTTACAGAGGGGCGACCAATGAAAAACTGTTTTTT. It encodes CSAQFYRGATNEKLFF.

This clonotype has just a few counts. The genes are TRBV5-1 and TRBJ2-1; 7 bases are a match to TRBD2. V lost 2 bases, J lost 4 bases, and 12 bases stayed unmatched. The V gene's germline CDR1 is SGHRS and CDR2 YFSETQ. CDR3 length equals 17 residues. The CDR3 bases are TGCGCCAGCAGCTTCCCCCATGTAGCTAGCGGATACAATGAGCAGTTCTTC. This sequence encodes CASSFPHVASGYNEQFF.

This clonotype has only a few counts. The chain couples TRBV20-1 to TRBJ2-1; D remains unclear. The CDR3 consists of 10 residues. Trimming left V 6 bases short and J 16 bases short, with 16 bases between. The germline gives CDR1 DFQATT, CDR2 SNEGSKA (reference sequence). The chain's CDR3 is CSAVGYKGFF. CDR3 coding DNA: TGCAGTGCGGTTGGGTACAAAGGATTCTTC.

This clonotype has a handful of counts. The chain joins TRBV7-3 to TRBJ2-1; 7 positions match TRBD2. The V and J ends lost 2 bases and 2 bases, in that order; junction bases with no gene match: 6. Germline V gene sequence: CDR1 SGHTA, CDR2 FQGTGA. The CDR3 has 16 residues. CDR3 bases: TGTGCCAGCAGCTTATTGGGACTATCTACCTACAATGAGCAGTTCTTC. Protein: CASSLLGLSTYNEQFF.

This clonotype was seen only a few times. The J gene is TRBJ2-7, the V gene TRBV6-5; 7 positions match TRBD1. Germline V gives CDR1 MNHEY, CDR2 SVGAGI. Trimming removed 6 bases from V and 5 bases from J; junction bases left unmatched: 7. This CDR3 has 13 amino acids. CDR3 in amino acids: CASSRDRADEQYF. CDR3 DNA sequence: TGTGCCAGCAGCCGGGACAGAGCCGACGAGCAGTACTTC.